Shown below are 31 T cell receptor beta chains from a single sample sequenced in a study of post-analysis software for immune sequencing data. Study findings and constraints: When patients were compared with controls, five TRBV segments were more frequent, TRBV5-6, TRBV5-1 and TRBV20-1 among them.

These TCRs' antigens remain unknown. Unique molecular identifiers tagged the TCR beta cDNA libraries. TCRdb re-analysed the PCR reads in MiXCR, keeping a single row per CDR3 protein. The sample holds roughly 670,000 distinct CDR3 sequences, 59% seen once. The material sequenced was blood. The receptors originated from a girl aged 2-9 years with multiple sclerosis.

This clonotype occurred a few times. The V and J genes are TRBV12-3 or TRBV12-4 and TRBJ1-1, with a tentative D call TRBD1 (5 bases). Trimming removed 3 bases at V and 5 bases at J, with 10 bases between. The length of the CDR3 is 13 residues. The DNA for the CDR3 is TGTGCCAGCAGTTTGGTGGAGGGGACTGAAGCTTTCTTT. It encodes CASSLVEGTEAFF.

V usage is TRBV6-5 and J usage is TRBJ1-1, with 8 bases aligning to TRBD1. V was clipped by 0 bases and J by 9 bases; unmatched bases: 9. Germline V lookup: CDR1 MNHEY, CDR2 SVGAGI. CDR3 length: 15 amino acids. CDR3 DNA sequence: TGTGCCAGCAGTTACTCGGCAGGCGGACAGGGAAAAGCTTTCTTT. Encoded protein: CASSYSAGGQGKAFF.

The chain has TRBV6-2 or TRBV6-3 and TRBJ1-6; D is undetermined. V gave up 8 bases and J gave up 6 bases, with 8 bases separating them. This CDR3 contains 12 residues. Germline values: CDR1 MNHEY, CDR2 SVGEGT. Here the CDR3 DNA reads TGTGCCAGCGGCCTGGGTAATTCACCCCTCCACTTT. The encoded protein is CASGLGNSPLHF.

This rearrangement joins TRBV12-3 or TRBV12-4 to TRBJ2-1; 12 bases line up with TRBD2. The CDR3 consists of 17 residues. With V trimmed by 3 bases and J by 6 bases, 9 bases remained unmatched. The chain's CDR3 is CASSFRLAGVARNEQFF. For the CDR3, the DNA is TGTGCCAGCAGTTTTCGACTAGCGGGGGTAGCCCGCAATGAGCAGTTCTTC.

This chain connects TRBV20-1 to TRBJ1-5; possible D gene TRBD1, 6 bases. The length of the CDR3 is 14 residues. The V end lost 3 bases, the J end lost 3 bases, and 12 bases lay between the germline ends. Germline V CDR1 and CDR2: DFQATT, SNEGSKA (reference sequence). DNA for the CDR3: TGCAGTGCTAGCGGGGGCGCACACAATCAGCCCCAGCATTTT. This sequence encodes CSASGGAHNQPQHF.

In this sample, this clonotype turned up a few times. The chain employs TRBV7-2 and TRBJ2-1, with D possibly matching TRBD2 (7 bases). V gave up 10 bases and J gave up 12 bases, with 22 bases separating them. CDR1 is SGHTA and CDR2 is FQGNSA in the germline V gene. This CDR3 spans 13 amino acids. DNA for the CDR3: TGTGCCACCTCGGGGGGCCCGGGGAAACGGCAGTTCTTC. Translating gives CATSGGPGKRQFF.

There are a few counts of this clonotype. The chain carries TRBV28 and TRBJ2-1; D remains ambiguous. Trimming removed 5 bases at V and 0 bases at J, with 17 bases between. The CDR3 sequence is 17 residues long. Germline V gene sequence: CDR1 MDHEN, CDR2 SYDVKM. CDR3 amino acids: CASSQRRTRASYNEQFF. In nucleotides, the CDR3 is TGTGCCAGCAGTCAACGGCGAACAAGGGCCTCCTACAATGAGCAGTTCTTC. Looking up the rest from reference TRBV28 and TRBJ2-1 gives the full variable domain: DVKVTQSSRYLVKRTGEKVFLECVQDMDHENMFWYRQDPGLGLRLIYFSYDVKMKEKGDIPEGYSVSREKKERFSLILESASTNQTSMYLCASSQRRTRASYNEQFFGPGTRLTVL.

This clonotype was observed once. This chain links TRBV6-5 with TRBJ1-2; 11 nucleotides line up with TRBD1. Losses at the gene ends were 2 bases for V and 3 bases for J; bases not matched to a gene: 5. The germline V gene encodes CDR1 MNHEY and CDR2 SVGAGI. The CDR3 length is 16 residues. CDR3 in DNA: TGTGCCAGCAGTTACGGGGACAGGGGGATCCACTATGGCTACACCTTC. It encodes CASSYGDRGIHYGYTF.

The chain joins TRBV7-9 to TRBJ2-1; TRBD2 is a possible D gene (5 bases). Between the trimmed V and J ends, which lost 1 base and 8 bases, there was a span of 12 bases. CDR3 length: 14 residues. In germline, CDR1 is SEHNR, CDR2 FQNEAQ (reference sequence). DNA of the CDR3: TGTGCCAGCAGCTTAGATACGCCGGAGGATGAGCAGTTCTTC. Its translation: CASSLDTPEDEQFF.

V gene TRBV6-5 combines with J gene TRBJ1-2, with D uncertain. V was pared by 0 bases and J by 3 bases, with 8 bases between. Germline-derived CDR1 and CDR2 are MNHEY and SVGAGI. CDR3 size: 14 residues. CDR3 region: CASSYSWADYGYTF. CDR3 DNA sequence: TGTGCCAGCAGTTACTCTTGGGCGGACTATGGCTACACCTTC.

The genes are TRBV29-1 and TRBJ2-3; no clear D. Germline lookup yields CDR1 SQVTM and CDR2 ANQGSEA. This CDR3 has 15 residues. Trimming pared 2 bases from V and 0 bases from J, leaving 12 bases between. The CDR3 loop reads CSVERALGSTDTQYF. The CDR3 region has the DNA TGCAGCGTTGAACGGGCCCTCGGGAGCACAGATACGCAGTATTTT.

The V call is TRBV12-3 or TRBV12-4, the J call TRBJ2-3; no clear D gene. The V and J ends lost 8 bases and 3 bases respectively, with 12 bases between them. The CDR3 sequence is 13 residues long. This chain's CDR3 is CASVGSGTDTQYF. The CDR3 nucleotides are TGTGCCAGCGTTGGGTCCGGGACAGATACGCAGTATTTT.

This clonotype was recorded a few times. The CDR3 region has the DNA TGTGCCACCGGGACTAGTGTCGCAGATACGCAGTATTTT. Translated, it gives CATGTSVADTQYF. The chain uses TRBV7-2 and TRBJ2-3, with 8 bases lining up with TRBD2. This CDR3 spans 13 amino acids. With 10 bases clipped from V and 4 bases from J, the junction kept 7 bases outside the gene matches. Per germline, CDR1 SGHTA and CDR2 FQGNSA.

This clonotype was seen only a few times. The rearrangement joins TRBV12-3 or TRBV12-4 to TRBJ1-6; D call uncertain. The CDR3 extends over 15 amino acids. The V end was cut by 6 bases, the J end by 4 bases, with 13 bases between. CDR3 protein: CASRSPVSYNSPLHF. The DNA for the CDR3 is TGTGCCAGCAGATCCCCGGTGTCGTATAATTCACCCCTCCACTTT.

This clonotype appeared a few times. The rearrangement joins TRBV20-1 to TRBJ2-3, with TRBD2 matching 13 bases. This CDR3 contains 14 residues. Per germline, CDR1 DFQATT and CDR2 SNEGSKA (reference sequence). V was pared by 6 bases and J by 4 bases, with 4 bases of the junction left unmatched. CDR3: CSAPTSGGSDTQYF. For the CDR3, the DNA is TGCAGTGCGCCGACTAGCGGGGGGTCAGATACGCAGTATTTT.

About this clonotype itself: The junction shows a germline mismatch at one end, possibly a read error. This chain joins TRBV7-2 and TRBJ1-2; a weak D match, TRBD1 (5 bases). CDR3 length: 14 residues. The germline gives CDR1 SGHTA, CDR2 FQGNSA. The CDR3 sequence: CASSLAKGTYGYTF. The CDR3 nucleotides read TGTGCCAGCAGCCTAGCTAAGGGGACCTATGGCTACACCTTC.

This clonotype was found a few times. The chain is built from TRBV14 and TRBJ2-5; D not certain. The length of the CDR3 is 14 residues. The ends were cut back, 1 base at V and 2 bases at J, with 8 bases in the middle. From germline, CDR1 is SGHDN and CDR2 FVKESK. In DNA, the CDR3 is TGTGCCAGCAGCCAAGTGGCGGAACAAGAGACCCAGTACTTC. This encodes CASSQVAEQETQYF.

This chain uses TRBV29-1 with TRBJ1-2; D remains unclear. CDR1 is SQVTM, CDR2 ANQGSEA, per germline. CDR3 size: 13 residues. V lost 3 bases and J 6 bases, leaving 14 bases between the germline ends. This CDR3 is CSVDKRRINGYTF. CDR3 nucleotides: TGCAGCGTTGACAAGCGACGGATCAATGGCTACACCTTC.

The V call is TRBV5-1, the J call TRBJ2-1; 8 bases align to TRBD2. The J call may be mistaken, given a closer DNA end match to TRBJ2-7. Germline values: CDR1 SGHRS, CDR2 YFSETQ. The CDR3 extends over 15 amino acids. The CDR3: CASRDTSGSYNEQYF. The CDR3 region has the DNA TGCGCCAGCAGGGATACTAGCGGTTCCTACAATGAGCAGTACTTC.

This clonotype was recorded once. V gene TRBV15 combines with J gene TRBJ2-7; 8 bases map to TRBD1. This CDR3 region has 16 residues. The germline V gene encodes CDR1 LNHNV and CDR2 YYDKDF (reference sequence). Trimming removed 0 bases from V and 4 bases from J; junction bases left unmatched: 8. In nucleotides, the CDR3 is TGTGCCACCAGCAGAGATCAGTGGCAGGGGGCTTACGAGCAGTACTTC. This encodes CATSRDQWQGAYEQYF.

J is TRBJ2-5 and V is TRBV4-1; 8 positions match TRBD2. The J call is uncertain, as TRBJ2-7 better fits the DNA end. Per the germline V gene, CDR1 is MGHRA and CDR2 is YSYEKL. CDR3 size: 16 residues. The CDR3, as DNA: TGCGCCAGCAGCCAACCCTCAAGCGGGGGCTTCTACGAGCAGTACTTC. It translates to CASSQPSSGGFYEQYF.

This sequence joins TRBV27 and TRBJ2-7, with TRBD1 as a possible D gene (6 bases). With the DNA end fitting TRBJ2-5 better, the J assignment may be wrong. Germline assignment: CDR1 MNHEY and CDR2 SMNVEV (reference sequence). The CDR3 covers 13 residues. The CDR3 nucleotides read TGTGCCAGCAGCGCGCAGGGGTGGGAGACCCAGTACTTC. Its translation: CASSAQGWETQYF.

As concerns this clonotype: An end of the junction does not agree with germline; a read error may underlie this. The chain carries TRBV20-1 and TRBJ1-2, with D unclear. CDR1 and CDR2 (germline): DFQATT, SNEGSKA (reference sequence). The CDR3 sequence is 13 residues long. CDR3 nucleotide sequence: TGCAGTGCAACGGTCGTGCGGGCGCTAGGCTGCACCTTC. Its translation: CSATVVRALGCTF.

V and J are TRBV7-9 and TRBJ2-5, with 7 nucleotides matching TRBD1. J gave up 1 base and V 0 bases, and 2 bases lay outside the gene matches. Germline lookup yields CDR1 SEHNR and CDR2 FQNEAQ (reference sequence). This CDR3 has 15 residues. CDR3 DNA sequence: TGTGCCAGCAGCTTAGCACAGGGGAGCCAAGAGACCCAGTACTTC. It translates to CASSLAQGSQETQYF.

This chain joins TRBV3-1 and TRBJ2-1, with TRBD2 matching over 10 bases. The CDR3 is 16 residues long. Germline assignment: CDR1 LGHDT and CDR2 YNNKEL (reference sequence). V lost 0 bases to trimming and J lost 5 bases; unmatched junction nucleotides: 4. The CDR3 is CASSQDASGSHNEQFF. The CDR3 DNA follows: TGTGCCAGCAGCCAAGATGCTAGCGGGAGCCACAATGAGCAGTTCTTC.

The chain joins TRBV5-1 to TRBJ1-4; D remains ambiguous. Germline CDR1 reads SGHRS; CDR2 reads YFSETQ. The CDR3 sequence is 15 residues long. The V end lost 3 bases, the J end lost 4 bases, and 13 bases lay between the germline ends. In nucleotides, the CDR3 is TGCGCCAGCAGCTACGGTTCGGAGGTTAATGAAAAACTGTTTTTT. Its protein product is CASSYGSEVNEKLFF.

This clonotype has only a few counts. The V gene is TRBV7-7, the J gene TRBJ2-7, with D tentatively TRBD2 (6 bases). With the DNA end fitting TRBJ2-5 better, the J assignment may be wrong. This CDR3 is 16 amino acids long. Germline loops: CDR1 SSHAT, CDR2 FNYEAQ (reference sequence). CDR3 sequence (DNA): TGTGCCAGCAGCCCAACTGGCGTGGGGGGTCAAGAGACCCAGTACTTC. Its translation is CASSPTGVGGQETQYF.

This sequence joins TRBV19 and TRBJ1-5; D ambiguous. This CDR3 contains 12 residues. The germline V and J ends were trimmed by 5 bases and 5 bases, with 7 bases remaining between them. Germline assignment: CDR1 LNHDA and CDR2 SQIVND (reference sequence). CDR3: CASSQMDQPQHF. DNA for the CDR3: TGTGCCAGTAGTCAGATGGATCAGCCCCAGCATTTT.

The chain joins TRBV20-1 to TRBJ1-2, with D unclear. The germline CDR1 and CDR2 sequences are DFQATT and SNEGSKA (reference sequence). Trimming took off 6 bases at V and 0 bases at J, with 11 bases between the two ends. This CDR3 has 13 residues. CDR3 sequence (DNA): TGCAGTGCCGAGGTGGGAGCTAACTATGGCTACACCTTC. Translation: CSAEVGANYGYTF.

This clonotype turned up a few times. The chain has TRBV7-2 and TRBJ1-2, with 7 positions matching TRBD1. Germline CDR1 and CDR2: SGHTA and FQGNSA. V lost 0 bases and J lost 8; bases outside the gene matches: 12. The CDR3 consists of 16 residues. CDR3 in amino acids: CASSLAGRNRGLGYTF. The CDR3 bases are TGTGCCAGCAGCTTAGCCGGAAGGAACAGGGGTTTAGGCTACACCTTC.

The chain is built from TRBV5-1 and TRBJ2-1, with 7 bases fitting TRBD1. Germline CDR1 is SGHRS and CDR2 is YFSETQ. The CDR3 has 14 residues. V dropped 3 bases and J dropped 8; count of bases not matched to a gene: 8. This chain's CDR3 is CASSSGQVRDEQFF. Here the CDR3 DNA reads TGCGCCAGCAGCTCCGGACAGGTTAGAGATGAGCAGTTCTTC.